Sequencing of this T cell receptor beta chain was carried out in a study of blood T cell repertoires in COVID-19. Study details: COVID-19 samples collected from the United States, Italy and Spain covered acute and convalescent phases. PBMCs, B-cell-depleted T cells, or T cells provided the cDNA or gDNA that made up the material.

In the authors' methods: Reference gene primer amplification yielded estimated nucleated cell counts. Method: immunoSEQ multiplex PCR; TCRdb's copy keeps in-frame clones and lacks some. V and J calls and clone size come straight from that table; D and trimming were deduced from the DNA. The sample has approximately 70,000 clones; 80% to 90% are singletons. The CDR3 covers 16 residues. V usage is TRBV1 and J usage is TRBJ2-7; the table's D call, TRBD1, has no DNA check behind it. TRBV1 is designated a pseudogene. The TCR was taken from a man in his 70s with active or convalescent COVID-19. Material for sequencing was peripheral blood. The CDR3 here is CTSSQDRVRGTYEQYF. As DNA, the CDR3 is TGCACCAGCAGCCAAGACCGGGTCAGGGGGACGTACGAGCAGTACTTC.